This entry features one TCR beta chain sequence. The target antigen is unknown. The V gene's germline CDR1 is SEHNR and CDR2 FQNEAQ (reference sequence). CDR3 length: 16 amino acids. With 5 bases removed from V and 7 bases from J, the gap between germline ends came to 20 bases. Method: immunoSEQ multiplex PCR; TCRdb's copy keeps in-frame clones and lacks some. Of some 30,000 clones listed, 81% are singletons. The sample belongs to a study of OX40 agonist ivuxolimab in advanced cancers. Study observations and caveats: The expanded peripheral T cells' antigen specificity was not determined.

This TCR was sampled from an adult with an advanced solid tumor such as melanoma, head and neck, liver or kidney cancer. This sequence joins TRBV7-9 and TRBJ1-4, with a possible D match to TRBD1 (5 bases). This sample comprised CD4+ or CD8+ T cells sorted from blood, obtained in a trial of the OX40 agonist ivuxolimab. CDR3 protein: CASSPGGGRRAEKLFF. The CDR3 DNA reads TGTGCCAGCAGCCCCGGGGGTGGGAGGCGCGCTGAAAAACTGTTTTTT. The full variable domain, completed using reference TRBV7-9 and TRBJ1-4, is DTGVSQNPRHKITKRGQNVTFRCDPISEHNRLYWYRQTLGQGPEFLTYFQNEAQLEKSRLLSDRFSAERPKGSFSTLEIQRTEQGDSAMYLCASSPGGGRRAEKLFFGSGTQLSVL.